This TCR beta chain came from a study of blood T cell repertoires in COVID-19. Study at large: Sites in the United States, Italy and Spain provided acute and convalescent COVID-19 samples.

Original methodology: Amplification with reference gene primers provided the estimates of nucleated cell counts. Sequencing was performed with immunoSEQ multiplex PCR; in TCRdb, only in-frame clones are kept and a portion is missing. V, J and clone size derive from that table, while D and trimming were established from the DNA sequence. Counted here are approximately 110,000 clones, roughly 80% occurring once; the ten biggest clones make up 20% to 25%. This receptor was obtained from a man aged 65 to 79 with active or convalescent COVID-19. Sequencing was carried out using peripheral blood.

The CDR3 loop is CASTQWDGTSGKDEQFF. CDR3 sequence (DNA): TGTGCCAGCACCCAATGGGACGGGACTAGCGGGAAGGATGAGCAGTTCTTC. The rearrangement links TRBV28 to TRBJ2-1; 13 positions agree with TRBD2. After removal of 7 bases from V and 8 bases from J, the junction contained 14 bases not matched to a gene. The CDR3 extends over 17 amino acids. Germline loops: CDR1 MDHEN, CDR2 SYDVKM.